A selection of T cell receptor beta chains follows, all from one sample in a study of blood T cell repertoires in COVID-19. Here immunoSEQ multiplex PCR was the method, and the copy in TCRdb shows in-frame clones only, minus some. The table records around 61,000 clones, roughly 90% of them present only once. The sequenced sample was peripheral blood. Source of these receptors: a man aged 60 to 75 with acute or convalescent COVID-19. Both conserved end residues are trimmed from each CDR3. Each record gives: J gene, V gene, CDR3 protein.

>TRBJ1-2|TRBV5-1
ASSWTGDYGYT
>TRBJ2-7|TRBV5-1
ASSYAGQNYEQY
>TRBJ2-1|TRBV29-1
SGTGVDYNEQF
>TRBJ1-2|TRBV6-5
ASRWTGNYGYT
>TRBJ2-1|TRBV6-5
ASSRQGQSYNEQF
>TRBJ1-2|TRBV6-5
ASRVTGDPNYGYT
>TRBJ2-2|TRBV5-1
ASSLSVGVTGELF
>TRBJ1-1|TRBV10-2
ASRETGSEAF
>TRBJ1-4|TRBV6-5
ASKGPTGYGEKLF
>TRBJ1-2|TRBV9
ASSVAGGRSGGYT
>TRBJ1-1|TRBV20-1
SAGLGGF
>TRBJ1-1|TRBV12-3/TRBV12-4
ASRKTGSEAF
>TRBJ2-7|TRBV4-1
ASSPMGLGRDEQY
>TRBJ2-7|TRBV5-1
ASSLTTVYEQY
>TRBJ1-6|TRBV7-9
ASSLAASGRSPLH
>TRBJ2-4|TRBV2
ASSDRINIQY
>TRBJ2-7|TRBV18
ASSSQQNSYEQY
>TRBJ1-1|TRBV30
AWRYFMGYGNTPDTEAF
>TRBJ2-1|TRBV7-9
ASSLSGTSYNEQF
>TRBJ2-1|TRBV27
ASSYGRGSYNEQF
>TRBJ2-7|TRBV11-2
ASSLGSTQWRFVYEQY
>TRBJ1-3|TRBV19
ASSRPGGAPGNTIY
>TRBJ2-1|TRBV19
ASSVGQYNEQF
>TRBJ1-4|TRBV6-6
ASSFRGGDNEKLF
>TRBJ2-3|TRBV6-5
ASSYSYSGADTQY
>TRBJ2-7|TRBV27
ASSGKGLYHEQY
>TRBJ2-1|TRBV10-1
ASSESLGTGSEQF
>TRBJ1-1|TRBV19
ARENRVGNTEAF
>TRBJ1-5|TRBV6-5
ASSPLAGLGQPQH
>TRBJ2-6|TRBV19
ASSNRWSGANVLT
>TRBJ1-2|TRBV24-1
ATSSTGGAWAPPSYYGYT
>TRBJ2-3|TRBV9
ASSSRPSDTQY
>TRBJ2-1|TRBV7-3
ASSLTRTGVGEQF
>TRBJ1-6|TRBV11-1
ASSTKDRFYNSPLH
>TRBJ1-4|TRBV4-1
ASREGANEKLF
>TRBJ2-7|TRBV5-1
ASSRWTGGSYEQY
>TRBJ1-1|TRBV18
ASSGRTGTNTEAF
>TRBJ1-6|TRBV13
ASSPRGRGGSPLH
>TRBJ2-2|TRBV5-4
ASSLISGNTGELF
>TRBJ1-1|TRBV24-1
ATSDFGQGATEAF
>TRBJ1-1|TRBV6-5
ASRLAAWGTEAF
>TRBJ1-5|TRBV27
ASSLAGFSNQPQH
>TRBJ1-1|TRBV11-3
ASSEYRDTEAF
>TRBJ1-2|TRBV19
ASSIPLLRAGYT
>TRBJ1-1|TRBV2
ASTVDSYTEAF
>TRBJ1-3|TRBV7-8
ASSPRRESGNTIY
>TRBJ2-2|TRBV3-1/TRBV3-2
ASSPGSGGFGELF
>TRBJ1-1|TRBV18
ASSPLGVEVMNTEAF
>TRBJ2-3|TRBV7-2
ASSPGGGVTDTQY
>TRBJ2-1|TRBV3-1/TRBV3-2
ASTPTLGVNNEQF
>TRBJ1-2|TRBV30
AWHGGQSRSGYT
>TRBJ1-5|TRBV5-1
ASSLEGTGNQPQH